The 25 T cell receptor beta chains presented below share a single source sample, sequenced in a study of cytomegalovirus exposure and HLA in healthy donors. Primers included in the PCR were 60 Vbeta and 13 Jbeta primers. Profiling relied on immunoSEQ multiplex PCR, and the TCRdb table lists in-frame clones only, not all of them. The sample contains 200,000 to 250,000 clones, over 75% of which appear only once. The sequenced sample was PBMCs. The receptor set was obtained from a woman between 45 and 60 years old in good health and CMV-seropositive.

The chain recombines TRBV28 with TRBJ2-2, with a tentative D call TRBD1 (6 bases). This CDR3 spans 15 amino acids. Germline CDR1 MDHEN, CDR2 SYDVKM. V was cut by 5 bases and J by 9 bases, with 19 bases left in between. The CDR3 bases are TGTGCCAGCAGTCCCCTAGGGGGAGATGGCCGGGAGCTGTTTTTT. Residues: CASSPLGGDGRELFF.

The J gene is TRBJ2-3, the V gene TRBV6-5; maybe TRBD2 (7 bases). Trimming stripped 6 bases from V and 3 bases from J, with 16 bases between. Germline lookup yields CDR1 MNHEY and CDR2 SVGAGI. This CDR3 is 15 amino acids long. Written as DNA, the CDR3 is TGTGCCAGCAGCAGGGGACTACTAGGAACAGATACGCAGTATTTT. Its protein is CASSRGLLGTDTQYF.

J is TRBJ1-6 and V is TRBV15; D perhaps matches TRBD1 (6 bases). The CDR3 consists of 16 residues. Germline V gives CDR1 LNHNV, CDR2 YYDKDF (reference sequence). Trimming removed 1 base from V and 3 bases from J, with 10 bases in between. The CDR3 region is CATSRGQEIYNSPLHF. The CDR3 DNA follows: TGTGCCACCAGCAGAGGACAGGAAATCTATAATTCACCCCTCCACTTT.

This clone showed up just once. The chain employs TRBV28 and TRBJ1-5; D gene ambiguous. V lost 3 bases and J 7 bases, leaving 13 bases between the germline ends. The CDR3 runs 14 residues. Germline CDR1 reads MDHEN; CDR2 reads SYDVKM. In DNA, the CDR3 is TGTGCCAGCAGTTTCTACGAGGAGGAACAGCCCCAGCATTTT. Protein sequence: CASSFYEEEQPQHF.

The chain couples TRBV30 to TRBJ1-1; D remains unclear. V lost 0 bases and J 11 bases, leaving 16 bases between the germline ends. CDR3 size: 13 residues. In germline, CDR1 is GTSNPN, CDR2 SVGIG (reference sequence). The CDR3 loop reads CAWSVRPLGEAFF. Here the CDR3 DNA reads TGTGCCTGGAGTGTACGGCCCCTGGGCGAGGCTTTCTTT.

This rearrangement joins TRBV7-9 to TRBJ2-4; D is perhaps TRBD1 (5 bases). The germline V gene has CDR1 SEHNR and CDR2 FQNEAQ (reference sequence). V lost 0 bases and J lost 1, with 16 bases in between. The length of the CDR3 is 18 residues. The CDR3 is CASSLALGDMMAKNIQYF. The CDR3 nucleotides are TGTGCCAGCAGCTTAGCGTTAGGGGATATGATGGCCAAAAACATTCAGTACTTC. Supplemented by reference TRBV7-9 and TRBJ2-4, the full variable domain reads DTGVSQNPRHKITKRGQNVTFRCDPISEHNRLYWYRQTLGQGPEFLTYFQNEAQLEKSRLLSDRFSAERPKGSFSTLEIQRTEQGDSAMYLCASSLALGDMMAKNIQYFGAGTRLSVL.

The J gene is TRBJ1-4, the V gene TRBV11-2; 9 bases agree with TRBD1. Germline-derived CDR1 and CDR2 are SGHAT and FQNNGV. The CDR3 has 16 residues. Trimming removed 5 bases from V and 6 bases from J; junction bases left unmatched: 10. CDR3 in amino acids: CASSKHRQGGDEKLFF. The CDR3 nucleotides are TGTGCCAGCAGCAAACATCGACAGGGGGGGGATGAAAAACTGTTTTTT.

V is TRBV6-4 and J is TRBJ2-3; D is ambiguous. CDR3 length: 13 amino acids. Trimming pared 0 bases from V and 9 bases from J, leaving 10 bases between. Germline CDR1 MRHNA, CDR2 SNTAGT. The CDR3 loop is CASSDSNGLTQYF. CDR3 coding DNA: TGTGCCAGCAGTGACTCGAACGGGTTAACGCAGTATTTT.

CDR3 sequence reads: CASRHNLGQGSATNEKLFF. The CDR3 DNA follows: TGTGCCAGCAGGCATAACTTGGGACAGGGGTCCGCAACTAATGAAAAACTGTTTTTT. J is TRBJ1-4 and V is TRBV2; TRBD1 agrees at 10 bases. V shed 6 bases and J 0 bases; nucleotides not matched to a gene: 13. This CDR3 contains 19 residues. The germline V gene has CDR1 SNHLY and CDR2 FYNNEI.

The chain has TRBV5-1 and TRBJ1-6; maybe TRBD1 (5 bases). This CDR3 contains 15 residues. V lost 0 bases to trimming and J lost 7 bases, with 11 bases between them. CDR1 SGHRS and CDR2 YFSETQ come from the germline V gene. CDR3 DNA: TGCGCCAGCAGCTTGGTGGGGGGACTGAATTCACCCCTCCACTTT. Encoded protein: CASSLVGGLNSPLHF. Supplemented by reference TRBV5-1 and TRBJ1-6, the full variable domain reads KAGVTQTPRYLIKTRGQQVTLSCSPISGHRSVSWYQQTPGQGLQFLFEYFSETQRNKGNFPGRFSGRQFSNSRSEMNVSTLELGDSALYLCASSLVGGLNSPLHFGNGTRLTVT.

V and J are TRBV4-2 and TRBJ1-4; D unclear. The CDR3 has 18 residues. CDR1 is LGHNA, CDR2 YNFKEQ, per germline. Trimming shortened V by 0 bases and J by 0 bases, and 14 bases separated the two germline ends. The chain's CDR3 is CASSQDSPYTATNEKLFF. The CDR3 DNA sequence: TGTGCCAGCAGCCAAGATAGCCCTTACACCGCAACTAATGAAAAACTGTTTTTT.

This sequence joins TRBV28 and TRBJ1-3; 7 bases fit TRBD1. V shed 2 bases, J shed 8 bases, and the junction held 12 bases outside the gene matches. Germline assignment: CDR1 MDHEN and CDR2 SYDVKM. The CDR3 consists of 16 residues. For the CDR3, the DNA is TGTGCCAGCAGTTTAGGGGATTGGAGGGGGCGAGACACCATATATTTT. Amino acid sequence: CASSLGDWRGRDTIYF. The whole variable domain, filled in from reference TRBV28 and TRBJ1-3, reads DVKVTQSSRYLVKRTGEKVFLECVQDMDHENMFWYRQDPGLGLRLIYFSYDVKMKEKGDIPEGYSVSREKKERFSLILESASTNQTSMYLCASSLGDWRGRDTIYFGEGSWLTVV.

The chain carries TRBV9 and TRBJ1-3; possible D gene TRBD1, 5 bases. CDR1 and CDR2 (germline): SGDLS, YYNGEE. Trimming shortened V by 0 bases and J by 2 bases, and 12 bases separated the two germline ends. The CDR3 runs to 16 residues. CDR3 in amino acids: CASSVEPRVAGNTIYF. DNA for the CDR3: TGTGCCAGCAGCGTAGAACCCAGGGTTGCTGGAAACACCATATATTTT. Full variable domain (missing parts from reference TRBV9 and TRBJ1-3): DSGVTQTPKHLITATGQRVTLRCSPRSGDLSVYWYQQSLDQGLQFLIQYYNGEERAKGNILERFSAQQFPDLHSELNLSSLELGDSALYFCASSVEPRVAGNTIYFGEGSWLTVV.

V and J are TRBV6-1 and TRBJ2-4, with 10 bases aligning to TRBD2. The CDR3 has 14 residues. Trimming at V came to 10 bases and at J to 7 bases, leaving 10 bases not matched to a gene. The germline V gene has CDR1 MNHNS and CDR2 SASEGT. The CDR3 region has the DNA TGTGCCACAAAGAGCGGGGGGGCCCGTAACATTCAGTACTTC. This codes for CATKSGGARNIQYF.

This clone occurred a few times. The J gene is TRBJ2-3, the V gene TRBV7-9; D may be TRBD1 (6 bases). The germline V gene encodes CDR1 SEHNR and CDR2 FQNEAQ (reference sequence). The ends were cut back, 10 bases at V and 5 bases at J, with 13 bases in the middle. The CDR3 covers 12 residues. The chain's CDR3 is CAIPQGIDTQYF. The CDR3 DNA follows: TGTGCCATCCCGCAGGGGATAGATACGCAGTATTTT.

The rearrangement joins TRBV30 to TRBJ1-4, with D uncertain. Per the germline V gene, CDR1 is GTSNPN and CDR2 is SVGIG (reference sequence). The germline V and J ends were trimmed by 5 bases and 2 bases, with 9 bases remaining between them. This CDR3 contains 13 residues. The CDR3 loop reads CAWASGTNEKLFF. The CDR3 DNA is TGTGCCTGGGCTTCGGGGACTAATGAAAAACTGTTTTTT.

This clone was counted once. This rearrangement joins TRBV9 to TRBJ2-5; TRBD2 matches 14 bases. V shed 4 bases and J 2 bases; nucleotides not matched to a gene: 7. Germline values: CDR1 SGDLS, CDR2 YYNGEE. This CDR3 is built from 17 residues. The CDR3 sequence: CASSKGTSGGRQETQYF. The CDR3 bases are TGTGCCAGCAGCAAAGGGACTAGCGGGGGCAGACAAGAGACCCAGTACTTC.

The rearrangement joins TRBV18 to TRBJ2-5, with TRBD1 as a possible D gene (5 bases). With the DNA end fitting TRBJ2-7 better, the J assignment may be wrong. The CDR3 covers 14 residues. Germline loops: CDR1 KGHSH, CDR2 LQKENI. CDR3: CASSSSTGSYEQYF. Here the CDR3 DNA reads TGTGCCAGCTCATCCTCAACAGGATCGTACGAGCAGTACTTC.

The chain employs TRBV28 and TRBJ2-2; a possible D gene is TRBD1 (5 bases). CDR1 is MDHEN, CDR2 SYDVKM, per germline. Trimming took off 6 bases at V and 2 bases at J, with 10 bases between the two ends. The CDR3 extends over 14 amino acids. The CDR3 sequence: CASSPTVNTGELFF. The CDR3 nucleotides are TGTGCCAGCAGCCCGACAGTAAACACCGGGGAGCTGTTTTTT.

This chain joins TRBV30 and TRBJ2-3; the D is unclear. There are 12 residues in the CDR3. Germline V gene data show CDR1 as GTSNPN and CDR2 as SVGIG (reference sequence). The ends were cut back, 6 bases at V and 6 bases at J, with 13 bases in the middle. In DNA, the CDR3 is TGTGCCTGTGGAAAAGCTAGTGATACGCAGTATTTT. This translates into CACGKASDTQYF.

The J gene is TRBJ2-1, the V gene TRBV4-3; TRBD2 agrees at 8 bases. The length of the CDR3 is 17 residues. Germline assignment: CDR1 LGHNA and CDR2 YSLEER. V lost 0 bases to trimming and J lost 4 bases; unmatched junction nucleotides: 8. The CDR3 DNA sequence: TGCGCCAGCAGCCAAGATCTCCCAGCGGGGGAATACAATGAGCAGTTCTTC. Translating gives CASSQDLPAGEYNEQFF.

CDR3 protein: CAWSDLGPSSPLHF. The CDR3 DNA is TGTGCCTGGAGTGATCTGGGGCCAAGTTCACCCCTCCACTTT. This chain links TRBV30 with TRBJ1-6; tentative D call: TRBD1 (5 bases). The length of the CDR3 is 14 residues. Germline V gene lookup returns CDR1 GTSNPN and CDR2 SVGIG (reference sequence). V was cut by 1 base and J by 9 bases, with 13 bases left in between.

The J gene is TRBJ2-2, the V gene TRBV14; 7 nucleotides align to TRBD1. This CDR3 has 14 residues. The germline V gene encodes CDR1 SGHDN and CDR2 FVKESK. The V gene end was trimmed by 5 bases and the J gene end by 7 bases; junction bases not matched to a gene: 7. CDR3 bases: TGTGCCAGCAGCTCGACAGGGTTACGCGGGGAGCTGTTTTTT. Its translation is CASSSTGLRGELFF.

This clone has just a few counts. CDR3 coding DNA: TGTGCCAGTAAATTTTCCAAGAACACCGGGGAGCTGTTTTTT. Its protein is CASKFSKNTGELFF. The chain is built from TRBV19 and TRBJ2-2; D is uncertain. Germline V CDR1 and CDR2: LNHDA, SQIVND (reference sequence). V gave up 7 bases and J gave up 1 base, with 10 bases separating them. CDR3 length equals 14 residues.

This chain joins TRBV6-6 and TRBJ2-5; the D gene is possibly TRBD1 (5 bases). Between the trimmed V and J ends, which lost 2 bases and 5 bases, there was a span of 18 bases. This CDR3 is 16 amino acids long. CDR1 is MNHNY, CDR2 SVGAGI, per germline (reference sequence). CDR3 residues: CASSYSLPQGSETQYF. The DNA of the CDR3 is TGTGCCAGCAGTTACAGCCTCCCCCAGGGTTCGGAGACCCAGTACTTC.